This T cell receptor (beta chain) was sequenced during a study of T cell responses to AZD1222 COVID-19 vaccine. The method was immunoSEQ multiplex PCR; TCRdb's version includes in-frame clones alone and lacks a portion of them. Of 110,000 to 150,000 clones listed, 90% to 95% are singletons. General study findings and limits: Without day 14 samples, only post-peak T cell repertoires were studied.

Concerning this clone itself: The antigen is unknown.

CDR1 SNHLY and CDR2 FYNNEI come from the germline V gene. Deletions cut 3 bases from V and 3 bases from J, with 9 bases between. CDR3 length: 13 residues. The rearrangement links TRBV2 to TRBJ2-7; possible D gene TRBD2, 6 bases. The sequence derives from an adult in good health. The sequenced sample was peripheral blood, obtained on day 0 of AZD1222 vaccination. In nucleotides, the CDR3 is TGTGCCAGCAGTGAGCGGGAATTCTACGAGCAGTACTTC. It is translated as CASSEREFYEQYF.